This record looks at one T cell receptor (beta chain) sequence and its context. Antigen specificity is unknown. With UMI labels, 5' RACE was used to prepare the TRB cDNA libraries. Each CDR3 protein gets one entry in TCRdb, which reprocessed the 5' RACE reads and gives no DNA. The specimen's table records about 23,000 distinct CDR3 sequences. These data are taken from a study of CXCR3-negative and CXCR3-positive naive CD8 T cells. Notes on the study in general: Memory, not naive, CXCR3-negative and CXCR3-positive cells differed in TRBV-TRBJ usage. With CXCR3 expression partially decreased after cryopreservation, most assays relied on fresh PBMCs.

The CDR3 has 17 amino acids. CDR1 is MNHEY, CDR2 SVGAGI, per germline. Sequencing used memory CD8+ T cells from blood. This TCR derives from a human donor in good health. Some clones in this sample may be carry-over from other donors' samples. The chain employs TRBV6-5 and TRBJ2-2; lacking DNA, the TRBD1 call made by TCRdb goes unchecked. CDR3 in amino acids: CASSYSKGGGGTGELFF.